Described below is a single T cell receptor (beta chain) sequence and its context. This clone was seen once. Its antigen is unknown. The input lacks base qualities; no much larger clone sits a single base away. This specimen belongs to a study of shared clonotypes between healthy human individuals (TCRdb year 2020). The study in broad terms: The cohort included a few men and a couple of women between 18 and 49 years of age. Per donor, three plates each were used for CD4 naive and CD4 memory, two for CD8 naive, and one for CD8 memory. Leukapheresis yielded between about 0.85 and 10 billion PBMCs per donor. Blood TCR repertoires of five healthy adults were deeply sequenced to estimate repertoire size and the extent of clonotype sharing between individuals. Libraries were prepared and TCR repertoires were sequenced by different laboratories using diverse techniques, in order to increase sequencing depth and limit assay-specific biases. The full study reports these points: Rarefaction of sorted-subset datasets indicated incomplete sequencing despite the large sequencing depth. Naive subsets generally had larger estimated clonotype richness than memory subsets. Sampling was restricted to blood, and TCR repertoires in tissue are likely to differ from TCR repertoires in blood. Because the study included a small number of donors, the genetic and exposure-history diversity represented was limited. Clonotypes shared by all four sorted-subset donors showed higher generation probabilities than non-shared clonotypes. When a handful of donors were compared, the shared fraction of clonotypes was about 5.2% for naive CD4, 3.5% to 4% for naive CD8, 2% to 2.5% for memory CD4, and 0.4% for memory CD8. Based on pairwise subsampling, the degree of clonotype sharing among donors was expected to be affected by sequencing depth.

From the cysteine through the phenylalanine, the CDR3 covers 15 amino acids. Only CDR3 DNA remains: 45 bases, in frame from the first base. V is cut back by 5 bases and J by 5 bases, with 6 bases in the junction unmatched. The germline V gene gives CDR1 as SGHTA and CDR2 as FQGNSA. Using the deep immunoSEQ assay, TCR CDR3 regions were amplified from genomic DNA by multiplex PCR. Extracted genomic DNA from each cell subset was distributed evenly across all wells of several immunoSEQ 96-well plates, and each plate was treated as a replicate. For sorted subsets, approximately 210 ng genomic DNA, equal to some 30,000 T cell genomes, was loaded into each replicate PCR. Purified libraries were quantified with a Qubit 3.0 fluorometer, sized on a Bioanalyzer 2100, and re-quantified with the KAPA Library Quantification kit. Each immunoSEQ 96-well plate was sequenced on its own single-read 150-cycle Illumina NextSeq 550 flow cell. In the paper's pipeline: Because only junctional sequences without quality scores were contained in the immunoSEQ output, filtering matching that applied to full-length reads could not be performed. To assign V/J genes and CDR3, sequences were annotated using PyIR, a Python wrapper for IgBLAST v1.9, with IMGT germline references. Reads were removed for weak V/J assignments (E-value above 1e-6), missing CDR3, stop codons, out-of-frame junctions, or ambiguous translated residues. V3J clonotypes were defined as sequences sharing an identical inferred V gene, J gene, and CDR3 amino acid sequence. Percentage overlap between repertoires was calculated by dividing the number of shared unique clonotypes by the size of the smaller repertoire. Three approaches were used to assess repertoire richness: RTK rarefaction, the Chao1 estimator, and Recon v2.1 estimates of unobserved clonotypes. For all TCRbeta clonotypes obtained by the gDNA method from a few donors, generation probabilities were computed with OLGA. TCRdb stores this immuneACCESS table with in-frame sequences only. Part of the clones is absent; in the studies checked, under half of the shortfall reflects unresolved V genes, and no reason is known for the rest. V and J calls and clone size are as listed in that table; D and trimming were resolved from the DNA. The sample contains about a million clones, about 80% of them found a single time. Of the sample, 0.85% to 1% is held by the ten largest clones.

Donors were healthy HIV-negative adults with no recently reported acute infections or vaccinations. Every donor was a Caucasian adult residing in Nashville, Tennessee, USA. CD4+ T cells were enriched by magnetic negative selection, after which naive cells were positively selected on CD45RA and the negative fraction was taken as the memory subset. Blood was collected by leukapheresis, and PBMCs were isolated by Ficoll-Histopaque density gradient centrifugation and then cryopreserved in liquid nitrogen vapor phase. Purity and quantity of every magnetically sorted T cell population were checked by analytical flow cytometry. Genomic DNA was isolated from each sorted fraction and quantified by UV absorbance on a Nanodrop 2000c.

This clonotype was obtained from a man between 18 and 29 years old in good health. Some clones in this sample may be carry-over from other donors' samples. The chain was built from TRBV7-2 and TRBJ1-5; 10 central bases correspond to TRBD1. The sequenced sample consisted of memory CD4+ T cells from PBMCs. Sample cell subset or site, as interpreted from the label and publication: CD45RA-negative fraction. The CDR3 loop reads CASSTRTGGYQPQHF. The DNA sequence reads TGTGCCAGCAGCACCAGGACAGGGGGGTATCAGCCCCAGCATTTT.